This T cell receptor beta chain emerged from a study of human T cells and chemical hapten exposure. Whole-study findings and limits: There was no change with DPC sensitization in TCRs above 1 in 1000 frequency. PT1 expanded TCR counts and patch test score correlated positively.

Time point here: patch test 3, about 24 weeks after DPC sensitization. Treatment noted: therapeutic diphenylcyclopropenone sensitization with weekly scalp DPC. This clonotype was detected a few times. Its antigen remains unidentified. Per the original methods: Per-sample TCR counts ranged from 23,224 to 690,600, median 95,638. MiXCR, run by TCRdb on the RACE reads, gives a single entry per CDR3 protein. TCRdb assigned the V and J calls; the authors' analysis was not used. Of roughly 200,000 distinct CDR3 sequences in the sample, about 25% were seen once. The clonotype originates from a woman aged 40 to 55 with alopecia areata. Some clones in this sample may be carry-over from other donors' samples. The specimen was whole blood, collected in connection with sensitization to the hapten diphenylcyclopropenone (DPC).

This chain's CDR3 is CASSPGPGREQYF. As DNA, the CDR3 is TGTGCCAGCAGTCCCGGTCCGGGTCGCGAGCAGTACTTC. The chain combines TRBV27 with TRBJ2-7; D unclear. Trimming stripped 5 bases from V and 6 bases from J, with 14 bases between. Per the germline V gene, CDR1 is MNHEY and CDR2 is SMNVEV (reference sequence). This CDR3 contains 13 residues.